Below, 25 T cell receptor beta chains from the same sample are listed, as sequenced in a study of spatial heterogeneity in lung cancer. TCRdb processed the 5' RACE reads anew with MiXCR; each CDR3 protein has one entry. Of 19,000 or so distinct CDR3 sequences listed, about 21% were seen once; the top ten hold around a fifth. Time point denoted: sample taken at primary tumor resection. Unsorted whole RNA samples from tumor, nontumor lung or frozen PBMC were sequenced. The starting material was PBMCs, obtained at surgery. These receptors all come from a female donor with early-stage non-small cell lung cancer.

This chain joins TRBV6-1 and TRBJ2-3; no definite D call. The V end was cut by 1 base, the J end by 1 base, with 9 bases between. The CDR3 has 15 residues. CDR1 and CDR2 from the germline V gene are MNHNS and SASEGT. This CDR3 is CASSEVAAGTDTQYF. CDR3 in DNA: TGTGCCAGCAGTGAAGTGGCCGCCGGCACAGATACGCAGTATTTT.

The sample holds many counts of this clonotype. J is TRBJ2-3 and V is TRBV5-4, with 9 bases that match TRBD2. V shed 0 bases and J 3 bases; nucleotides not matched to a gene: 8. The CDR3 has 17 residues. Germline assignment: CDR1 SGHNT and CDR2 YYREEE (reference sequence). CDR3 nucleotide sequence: TGTGCCAGCAGCTTGGGATTAGCGGGAGTCGGGACAGATACGCAGTATTTT. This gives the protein CASSLGLAGVGTDTQYF.

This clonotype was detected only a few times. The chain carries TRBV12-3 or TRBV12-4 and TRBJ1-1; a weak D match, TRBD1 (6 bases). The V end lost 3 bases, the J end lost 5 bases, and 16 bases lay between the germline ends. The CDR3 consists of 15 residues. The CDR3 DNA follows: TGTGCCAGCAGTTTCCTAGCGACAGGTCAGACTGAAGCTTTCTTT. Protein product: CASSFLATGQTEAFF.

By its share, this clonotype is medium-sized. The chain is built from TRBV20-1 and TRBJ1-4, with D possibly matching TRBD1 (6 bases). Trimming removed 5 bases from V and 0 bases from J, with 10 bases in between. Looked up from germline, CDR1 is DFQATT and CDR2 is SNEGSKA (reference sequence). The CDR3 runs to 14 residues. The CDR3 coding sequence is TGCAGTGCTGTGGGGGCCCCAACTAATGAAAAACTGTTTTTT. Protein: CSAVGAPTNEKLFF.

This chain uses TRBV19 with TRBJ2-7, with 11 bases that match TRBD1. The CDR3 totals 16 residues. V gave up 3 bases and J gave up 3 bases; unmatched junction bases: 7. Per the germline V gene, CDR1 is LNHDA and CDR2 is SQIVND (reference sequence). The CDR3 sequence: CASSIAPDRGLYEQYF. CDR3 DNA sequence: TGTGCCAGTAGTATTGCCCCGGACAGGGGGCTCTACGAGCAGTACTTC. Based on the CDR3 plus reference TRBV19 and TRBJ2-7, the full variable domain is DGGITQSPKYLFRKEGQNVTLSCEQNLNHDAMYWYRQDPGQGLRLIYYSQIVNDFQKGDIAEGYSVSREKKESFPLTVTSAQKNPTAFYLCASSIAPDRGLYEQYFGPGTRLTVT.

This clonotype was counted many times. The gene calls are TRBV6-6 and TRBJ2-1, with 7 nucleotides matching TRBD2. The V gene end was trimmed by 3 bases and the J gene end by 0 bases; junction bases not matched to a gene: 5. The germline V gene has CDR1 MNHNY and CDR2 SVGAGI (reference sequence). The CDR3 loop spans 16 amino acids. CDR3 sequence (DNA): TGTGCCAGCAGTTATACAGGCGGGAGCTCCTACAATGAGCAGTTCTTC. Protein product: CASSYTGGSSYNEQFF.

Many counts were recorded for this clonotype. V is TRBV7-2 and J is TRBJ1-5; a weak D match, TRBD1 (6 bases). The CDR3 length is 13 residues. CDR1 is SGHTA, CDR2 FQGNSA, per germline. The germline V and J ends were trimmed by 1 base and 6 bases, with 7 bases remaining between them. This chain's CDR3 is CASSLGGPQPQHF. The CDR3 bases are TGTGCCAGCAGCTTAGGGGGGCCTCAGCCCCAGCATTTT. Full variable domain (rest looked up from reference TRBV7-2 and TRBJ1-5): GAGVSQSPSNKVTEKGKDVELRCDPISGHTALYWYRQSLGQGLEFLIYFQGNSAPDKSGLPSDRFSAERTGGSVSTLTIQRTQQEDSAVYLCASSLGGPQPQHFGDGTRLSIL.

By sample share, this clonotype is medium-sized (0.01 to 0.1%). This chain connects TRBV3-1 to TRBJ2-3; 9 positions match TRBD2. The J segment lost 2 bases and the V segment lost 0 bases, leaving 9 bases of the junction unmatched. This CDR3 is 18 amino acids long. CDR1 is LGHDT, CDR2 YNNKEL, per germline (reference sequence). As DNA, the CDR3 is TGTGCCAGCAGCCAAGATAAATTGCTAGCGGGACACACAGATACGCAGTATTTT. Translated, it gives CASSQDKLLAGHTDTQYF.

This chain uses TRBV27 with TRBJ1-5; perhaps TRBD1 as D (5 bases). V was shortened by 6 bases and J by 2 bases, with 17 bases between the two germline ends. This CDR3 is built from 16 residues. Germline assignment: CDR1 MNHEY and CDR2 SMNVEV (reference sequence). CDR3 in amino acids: CASSSGGELGNQPQHF. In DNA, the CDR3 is TGTGCCAGCAGCTCGGGAGGGGAGCTTGGCAATCAGCCCCAGCATTTT.

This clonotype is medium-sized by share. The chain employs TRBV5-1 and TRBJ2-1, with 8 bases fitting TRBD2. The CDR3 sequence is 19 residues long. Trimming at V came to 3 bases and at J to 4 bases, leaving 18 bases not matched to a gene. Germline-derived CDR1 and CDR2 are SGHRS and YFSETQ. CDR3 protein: CASSSPPGRPSGFYNEQFF. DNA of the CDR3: TGCGCCAGCAGCTCGCCGCCTGGGAGGCCTAGCGGGTTTTACAATGAGCAGTTCTTC.

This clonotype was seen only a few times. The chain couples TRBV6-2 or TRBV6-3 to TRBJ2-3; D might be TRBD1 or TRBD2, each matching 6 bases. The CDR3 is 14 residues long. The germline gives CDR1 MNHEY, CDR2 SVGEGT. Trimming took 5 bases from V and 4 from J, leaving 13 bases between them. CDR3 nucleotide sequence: TGTGCCAGCAGTCCCGGGGGCCCAGCAGATACGCAGTATTTT. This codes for CASSPGGPADTQYF.

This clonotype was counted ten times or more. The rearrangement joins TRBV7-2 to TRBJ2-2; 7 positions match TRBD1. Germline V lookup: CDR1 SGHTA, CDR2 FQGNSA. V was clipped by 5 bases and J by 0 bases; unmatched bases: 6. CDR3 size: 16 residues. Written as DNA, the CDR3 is TGTGCCAGCAGCAAAAGGACAGGCCCGAACACCGGGGAGCTGTTTTTT. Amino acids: CASSKRTGPNTGELFF. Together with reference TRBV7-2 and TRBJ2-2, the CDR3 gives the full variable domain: GAGVSQSPSNKVTEKGKDVELRCDPISGHTALYWYRQSLGQGLEFLIYFQGNSAPDKSGLPSDRFSAERTGGSVSTLTIQRTQQEDSAVYLCASSKRTGPNTGELFFGEGSRLTVL.

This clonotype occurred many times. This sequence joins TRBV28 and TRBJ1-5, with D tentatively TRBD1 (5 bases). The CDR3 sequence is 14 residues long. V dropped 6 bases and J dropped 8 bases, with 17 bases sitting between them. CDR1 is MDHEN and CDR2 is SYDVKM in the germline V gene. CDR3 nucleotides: TGTGCCAGCAGCCTACCTGGGGGGGGAAAGCCCCAGCATTTT. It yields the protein CASSLPGGGKPQHF.

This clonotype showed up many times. The CDR3 here is CASRPTAVGGGQPQHF. DNA of the CDR3: TGTGCCAGCAGGCCCACTGCGGTAGGAGGCGGGCAGCCCCAGCATTTT. The rearrangement links TRBV27 to TRBJ1-5; D is undetermined. Between the trimmed V and J ends, which lost 6 bases and 7 bases, there was a span of 22 bases. CDR3 size: 16 residues. Germline V gene sequence: CDR1 MNHEY, CDR2 SMNVEV (reference sequence).

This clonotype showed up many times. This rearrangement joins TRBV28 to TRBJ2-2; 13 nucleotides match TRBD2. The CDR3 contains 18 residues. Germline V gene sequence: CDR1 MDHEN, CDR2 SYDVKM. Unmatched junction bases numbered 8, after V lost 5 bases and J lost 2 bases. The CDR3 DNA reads TGTGCCAGCAGTCCGAGAGAGGGACTAGCGGGAAACACCGGGGAGCTGTTTTTT. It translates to CASSPREGLAGNTGELFF.

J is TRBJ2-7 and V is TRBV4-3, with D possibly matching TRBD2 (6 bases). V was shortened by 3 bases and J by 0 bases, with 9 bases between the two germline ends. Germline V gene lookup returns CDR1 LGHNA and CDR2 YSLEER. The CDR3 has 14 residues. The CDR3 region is CASSQGLNSYEQYV. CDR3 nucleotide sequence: TGCGCCAGCAGCCAGGGACTGAACTCCTACGAGCAGTACGTC.

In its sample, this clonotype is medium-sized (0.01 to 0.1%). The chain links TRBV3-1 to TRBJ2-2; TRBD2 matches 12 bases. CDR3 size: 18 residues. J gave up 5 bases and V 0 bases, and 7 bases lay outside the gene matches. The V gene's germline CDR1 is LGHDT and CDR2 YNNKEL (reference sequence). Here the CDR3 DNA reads TGTGCCAGCAGCCAAGATTTGATACTAGCGGGAGGAACCGGGGAGCTGTTTTTT. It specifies CASSQDLILAGGTGELFF.

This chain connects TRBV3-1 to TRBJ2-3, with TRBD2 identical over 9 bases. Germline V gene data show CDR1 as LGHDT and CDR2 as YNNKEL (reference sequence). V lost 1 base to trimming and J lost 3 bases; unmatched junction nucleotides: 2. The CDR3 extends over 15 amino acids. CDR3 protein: CASSQGGGETDTQYF. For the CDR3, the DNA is TGTGCCAGCAGCCAAGGCGGGGGGGAGACAGATACGCAGTATTTT.

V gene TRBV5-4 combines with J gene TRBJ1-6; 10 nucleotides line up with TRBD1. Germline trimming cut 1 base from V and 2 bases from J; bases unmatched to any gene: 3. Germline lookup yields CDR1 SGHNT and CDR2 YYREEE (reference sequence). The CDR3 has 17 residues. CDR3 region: CASSLRGQGTYNSPLHF. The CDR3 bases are TGTGCCAGCAGCTTGCGGGGACAGGGGACCTATAATTCACCCCTCCACTTT.

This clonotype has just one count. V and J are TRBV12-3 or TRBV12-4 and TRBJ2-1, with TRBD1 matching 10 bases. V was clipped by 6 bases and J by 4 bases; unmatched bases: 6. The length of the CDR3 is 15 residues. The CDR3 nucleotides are TGTGCCAGCAGCCCTAGACAGGGGGCATACAATGAGCAGTTCTTC. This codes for CASSPRQGAYNEQFF.

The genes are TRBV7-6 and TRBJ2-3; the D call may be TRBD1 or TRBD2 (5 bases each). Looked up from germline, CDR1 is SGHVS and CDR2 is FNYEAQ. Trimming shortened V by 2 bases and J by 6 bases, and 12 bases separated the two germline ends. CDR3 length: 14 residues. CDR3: CASSLTRGWDTQYF. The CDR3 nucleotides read TGTGCCAGCAGCTTAACGAGGGGTTGGGATACGCAGTATTTT. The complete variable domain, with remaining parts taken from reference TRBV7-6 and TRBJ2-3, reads GAGVSQSPRYKVTKRGQDVALRCDPISGHVSLYWYRQALGQGPEFLTYFNYEAQQDKSGLPNDRFSAERPEGSISTLTIQRTEQRDSAMYRCASSLTRGWDTQYFGPGTRLTVL.

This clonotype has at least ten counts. The CDR3 reads CASSLAPVNTEAFF. The DNA for the CDR3 is TGTGCCAGCAGCTTAGCACCGGTGAACACTGAAGCTTTCTTT. The genes are TRBV7-9 and TRBJ1-1; D gene unclear. The CDR3 is 14 amino acids. Trimming took 0 bases from V and 0 from J, leaving 5 bases between them. The germline V gene has CDR1 SEHNR and CDR2 FQNEAQ (reference sequence).

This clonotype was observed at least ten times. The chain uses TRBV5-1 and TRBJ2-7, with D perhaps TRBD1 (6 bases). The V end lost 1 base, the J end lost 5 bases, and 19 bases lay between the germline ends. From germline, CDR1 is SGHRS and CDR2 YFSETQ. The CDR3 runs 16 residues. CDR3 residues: CASSLSGEFIIDEQYF. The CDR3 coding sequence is TGCGCCAGCAGCTTGTCAGGGGAATTTATAATCGACGAGCAGTACTTC. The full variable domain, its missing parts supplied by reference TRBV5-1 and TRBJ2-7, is KAGVTQTPRYLIKTRGQQVTLSCSPISGHRSVSWYQQTPGQGLQFLFEYFSETQRNKGNFPGRFSGRQFSNSRSEMNVSTLELGDSALYLCASSLSGEFIIDEQYFGPGTRLTVT.

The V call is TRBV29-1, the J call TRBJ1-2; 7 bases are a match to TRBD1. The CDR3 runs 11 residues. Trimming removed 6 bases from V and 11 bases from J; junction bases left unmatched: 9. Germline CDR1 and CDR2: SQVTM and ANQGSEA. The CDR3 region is CSVNPGQIYTF. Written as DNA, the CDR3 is TGCAGCGTCAACCCGGGACAGATATACACCTTC.

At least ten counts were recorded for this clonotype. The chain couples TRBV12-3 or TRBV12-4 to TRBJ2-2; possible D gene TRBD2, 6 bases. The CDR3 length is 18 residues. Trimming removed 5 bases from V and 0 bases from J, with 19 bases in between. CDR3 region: CASSPKTRGAANTGELFF. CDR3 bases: TGTGCCAGCAGTCCCAAGACTAGAGGGGCCGCGAACACCGGGGAGCTGTTTTTT.